These 15 T cell receptor beta chains originate from one sample sequenced in a study of CD8+CD57+ T cells in acquired aplastic anemia. TCR beta VDJ and CDR3 were profiled, and genomic DNA was the template. TCRdb ran MiXCR on the reads and lists one entry per CDR3 protein. The sample shows 150,000 to 200,000 distinct CDR3 sequences, around 52% of them seen only once. All patients picked for sequencing had shown, by flow cytometry, an expansion of CD8+CD57+ cells. The source material was sorted CD4+, CD8+, or CD8+CD57+ T cells (not recorded which) from PBMCs. These receptors all stem from a human donor with aplastic anemia.

This clonotype showed up many times. The rearrangement links TRBV5-1 to TRBJ2-5; D unresolved. V was cut by 0 bases and J by 2 bases, with 8 bases left in between. Germline V CDR1 and CDR2: SGHRS, YFSETQ. The CDR3 spans 14 residues. The CDR3 sequence: CASSLVGRQETQYF. The CDR3 nucleotides are TGCGCCAGCAGCTTGGTAGGGCGTCAAGAGACCCAGTACTTC.

The V and J genes are TRBV5-1 and TRBJ1-6, with D hard to call. Germline CDR1 is SGHRS and CDR2 is YFSETQ. This CDR3 is 14 amino acids long. Trimming left V 1 base short and J 7 bases short, with 9 bases between. The CDR3 is CASSLITENSPLHF. CDR3 sequence (DNA): TGCGCCAGCAGCTTGATCACAGAAAATTCACCCCTCCACTTT.

This clonotype was seen ten or more times. The rearrangement joins TRBV11-2 to TRBJ2-7; 15 bases agree with TRBD2. The germline gives CDR1 SGHAT, CDR2 FQNNGV. CDR3 size: 19 residues. Germline trimming cut 2 bases from V and 3 bases from J; bases unmatched to any gene: 11. CDR3 sequence reads: CASSLHPGLAGGQIYEQYF. CDR3 nucleotide sequence: TGTGCCAGCAGCTTACATCCGGGACTAGCGGGAGGACAAATCTACGAGCAGTACTTC.

The chain is built from TRBV29-1 and TRBJ2-7; D ambiguous. The CDR3 spans 12 residues. Germline CDR1 and CDR2: SQVTM and ANQGSEA. Trimming stripped 4 bases from V and 1 base from J, with 8 bases between. Here the CDR3 reads CSVATTSYEQYF. CDR3 coding DNA: TGCAGCGTTGCCACAACTTCCTACGAGCAGTACTTC.

This clonotype was seen more than once but under ten times. The chain links TRBV7-8 to TRBJ2-7, with 7 bases lining up with TRBD1. Trimming at V came to 6 bases and at J to 0 bases, leaving 8 bases not matched to a gene. CDR1 and CDR2 (germline): SGHVS, FQNEAQ. This CDR3 contains 15 residues. CDR3 coding DNA: TGTGCCAGCAGTTTTTACCGGGACAGCTCCTACGAGCAGTACTTC. Translating gives CASSFYRDSSYEQYF.

The J gene is TRBJ2-6, the V gene TRBV7-8; 8 bases are shared with TRBD1. The CDR3 is made up of 17 amino acids. The trim removed 5 bases at V and 4 bases at J, leaving 10 bases unmatched. CDR1 SGHVS and CDR2 FQNEAQ come from the germline V gene. CDR3: CASSPGTGSPGANVLTF. The CDR3 nucleotides read TGTGCCAGCAGCCCTGGGACAGGCTCGCCCGGGGCCAACGTCCTGACTTTC.

The rearrangement uses TRBV29-1 and TRBJ2-7, with 8 bases lining up with TRBD2. Germline assignment: CDR1 SQVTM and CDR2 ANQGSEA. J was trimmed by 5 bases and V by 6 bases; bases with no gene match: 6. The CDR3 has 12 amino acids. CDR3 protein: CSVRGLEDEQYF. The DNA for the CDR3 is TGCAGCGTGAGGGGACTAGAGGACGAGCAGTACTTC.

Comment on this clonotype: This could be a read error, since a much larger clone is one nucleotide away. The chain is built from TRBV10-3 and TRBJ1-1; 7 nucleotides line up with TRBD1. Germline values: CDR1 ENHRY, CDR2 SYGVKD. This CDR3 is 12 amino acids long. Here the CDR3 reads CASSDRDTEAFF. CDR3 sequence (DNA): TGTGCCAGCAGTGACAGGGACACTGAAGCTTTCTTT.

This clonotype has at least ten counts. The chain uses TRBV9 and TRBJ1-1; no clear D gene. CDR1 and CDR2 (germline): SGDLS, YYNGEE. V lost 0 bases and J 6 bases, leaving 6 bases between the germline ends. CDR3 length equals 12 residues. The CDR3 loop is CASSVEDAEAFF. DNA of the CDR3: TGTGCCAGCAGCGTAGAAGACGCTGAAGCTTTCTTT.

CDR3 nucleotides: TGTGCCAGTCGTAGCGACCCGGTGGACCACGAGCAGTACTTC. It encodes CASRSDPVDHEQYF. The J gene is TRBJ2-7, the V gene TRBV10-3; maybe TRBD2 (5 bases). Germline CDR1 and CDR2: ENHRY and SYGVKD. This CDR3 has 14 amino acids. With 10 bases removed from V and 5 bases from J, the gap between germline ends came to 21 bases.

The chain joins TRBV11-1 to TRBJ2-2; 13 nucleotides match TRBD2. Germline V gene data show CDR1 as SGHAT and CDR2 as FQDESV (reference sequence). J gave up 7 bases and V 5 bases, and 10 bases lay outside the gene matches. This CDR3 is built from 17 residues. CDR3 DNA: TGTGCCAGCAGCGGAACTAGCGGGAGGGCTAAGGGCGGGGAGCTGTTTTTT. It encodes CASSGTSGRAKGGELFF.

This clonotype was seen only a few times. The chain uses TRBV28 and TRBJ2-7; 9 positions agree with TRBD1. V lost 3 bases and J lost 2; bases outside the gene matches: 5. This CDR3 contains 15 residues. Germline V gives CDR1 MDHEN, CDR2 SYDVKM. The CDR3 DNA sequence: TGTGCCAGCAGTTTTGCGGGACAGGGAACCTACGAGCAGTACTTC. This gives the protein CASSFAGQGTYEQYF.

This clonotype was seen many times. The rearrangement links TRBV13 to TRBJ2-3; 8 nucleotides agree with TRBD1. The ends lost 1 base at V and 0 bases at J; junction bases unmatched: 3. The V gene's germline CDR1 is PRHDT and CDR2 FYEKMQ (reference sequence). The CDR3 totals 16 residues. The CDR3 here is CASSLEQGASTDTQYF. The CDR3 nucleotides are TGTGCCAGCAGCTTAGAGCAGGGGGCGAGCACAGATACGCAGTATTTT.

The chain joins TRBV7-3 to TRBJ2-3, with 8 bases identical to TRBD2. CDR1 is SGHTA and CDR2 is FQGTGA in the germline V gene. The CDR3 runs 15 residues. The trim removed 1 base at V and 3 bases at J, leaving 3 bases unmatched. CDR3 loop: CASSLNGRGTDTQYF. CDR3 DNA: TGTGCCAGCAGCTTAAACGGGAGGGGAACAGATACGCAGTATTTT.

There are many counts of this clonotype. The rearrangement uses TRBV19 and TRBJ2-7, with D tentatively TRBD2 (6 bases). V gave up 6 bases and J gave up 0 bases, with 15 bases separating them. Germline V lookup: CDR1 LNHDA, CDR2 SQIVND (reference sequence). The CDR3 runs 15 residues. The CDR3 DNA is TGTGCCAGTAGCTTCGGGAGTTCCTCCTCCTACGAGCAGTACTTC. Protein: CASSFGSSSSYEQYF.